This T cell receptor (beta chain) was observed in a study of breast tumors, draining lymph nodes, adjacent tissues. The CDR3 sequence is 18 residues long. The junction had 6 bases not matched to a gene; V was cut back by 1 base and J by 0 bases. This clonotype is categorized as medium-sized. TCRdb processed the multiplex PCR reads anew with MiXCR; each CDR3 protein has one entry. This sample has 25,000 or so distinct CDR3 sequences; 68% occur once, and the top ten carry more than 20%. This sequence was found in a female donor with breast cancer. Some clones in this sample may be carry-over from other donors' samples. This chain joins TRBV12-3 or TRBV12-4 and TRBJ2-2, with 9 bases that match TRBD2. Sequencing was done on a sample of tumor-adjacent breast tissue. This chain's CDR3 is CASSLGLAAIANTGELFF. The CDR3 DNA reads TGTGCCAGCAGTTTAGGACTAGCGGCAATCGCGAACACCGGGGAGCTGTTTTTT.